This T cell receptor (beta chain) was documented in a study of shared T cell receptors in the human thymus. Germline V gene lookup returns CDR1 SGHTS and CDR2 YDEGEE. The CDR3 is made up of 15 amino acids. The V end lost 2 bases, the J end lost 3 bases, and 9 bases lay between the germline ends. Here immunoSEQ multiplex PCR was the method, and the copy in TCRdb shows in-frame clones only, minus some. The table has about 380,000 clones, approximately 95% seen once. The source of this sequence is a human donor. V and J are TRBV5-8 and TRBJ2-6; D perhaps matches TRBD1 (6 bases). Sequenced input: thymocytes. The CDR3 DNA is TGTGCCAGCAGCTTAAGGGGGAATGGGGCCAACGTCCTGACTTTC. This sequence encodes CASSLRGNGANVLTF.